This T cell receptor (beta chain) was profiled in a study of CD8+ T cells in alopecia areata. Background on the study: It was oral tofacitinib, at 5 to 10 mg twice daily, that treated patients received. Treatment with tofacitinib (6 to 18 months) was followed by 6 months off drug. General study points: Relative to normal scalp, lesional scalp, especially alopecia totalis/universalis, showed higher clonality.

Trimming removed 7 bases from V and 4 bases from J, with 14 bases in between. CDR1 SQVTM and CDR2 ANQGSEA come from the germline V gene. This CDR3 contains 12 residues. With respect to this clone: Antigen: not known.

As the sequencing template, cDNA was produced by extracting RNA and reverse transcribing it. Profiled with immunoSEQ multiplex PCR; TCRdb holds only in-frame clones, not every one. Counted here are 35,000 to 45,000 clones, more than 90% occurring once; the ten biggest clones make up approximately 17%. Treatment denoted: oral pan-JAK inhibitor, 5-10 mg twice daily. The source was CD8+ T cells sorted from blood, collected at week 24, from a patient treated with tofacitinib. The sequence came from a human donor with alopecia areata. V is TRBV29-1 and J is TRBJ2-7; the D gene is possibly TRBD2 (6 bases). The CDR3 region is CSAAGGTYEQYF. DNA for the CDR3: TGCAGCGCCGCCGGGGGAACTTACGAGCAGTACTTC.